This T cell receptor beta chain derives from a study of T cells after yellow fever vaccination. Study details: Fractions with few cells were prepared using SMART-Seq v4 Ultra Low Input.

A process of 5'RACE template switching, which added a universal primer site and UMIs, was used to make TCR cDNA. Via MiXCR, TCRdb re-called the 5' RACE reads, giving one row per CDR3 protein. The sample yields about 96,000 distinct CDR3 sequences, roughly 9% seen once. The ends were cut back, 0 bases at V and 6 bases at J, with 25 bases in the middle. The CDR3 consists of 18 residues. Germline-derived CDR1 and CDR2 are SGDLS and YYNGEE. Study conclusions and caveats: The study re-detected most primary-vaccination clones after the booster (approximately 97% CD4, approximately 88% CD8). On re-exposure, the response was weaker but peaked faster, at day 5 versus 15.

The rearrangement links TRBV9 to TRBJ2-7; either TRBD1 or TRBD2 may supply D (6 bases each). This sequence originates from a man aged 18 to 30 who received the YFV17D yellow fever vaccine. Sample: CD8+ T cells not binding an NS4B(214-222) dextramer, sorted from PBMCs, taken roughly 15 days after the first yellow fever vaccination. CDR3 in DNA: TGTGCCAGCAGCGTAGCTTTTAAGCAGGGGAGGAGAGGATCCGAGCAGTACGTC. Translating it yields CASSVAFKQGRRGSEQYV.